The 20 T cell receptor beta chains listed next were all sequenced from one sample in a study of blood T cell repertoires in COVID-19. Clones were sequenced by immunoSEQ multiplex PCR, and TCRdb holds only the in-frame ones, with some missing. The data contain about 250,000 clones, about four fifths of them seen just once; the ten biggest clones take up roughly 8.7%. Sequencing used peripheral blood. These receptors were collected from a man aged 35 to 55 with active or convalescent COVID-19.

The CDR3 region has the DNA TGTGCCAGCAGCCTCCAGGGACAGAACTATAATTCACCCCTCCACTTT. This sequence encodes CASSLQGQNYNSPLHF. The genes are TRBV4-2 and TRBJ1-6, with 7 bases matching TRBD1. Looked up from germline, CDR1 is LGHNA and CDR2 is YNFKEQ. This CDR3 comprises 16 residues. With V trimmed by 4 bases and J by 3 bases, 6 bases remained unmatched.

V usage is TRBV2 and J usage is TRBJ2-7, with unresolved D. From germline, CDR1 is SNHLY and CDR2 FYNNEI. The CDR3 length is 14 residues. The V end was cut by 3 bases, the J end by 4 bases, with 13 bases between. CDR3 region: CASSEFRDWYEQYF. DNA of the CDR3: TGTGCCAGCAGTGAGTTTCGTGACTGGTACGAGCAGTACTTC.

The chain employs TRBV19 and TRBJ1-5; no clear D. Trimming cost V 5 bases and J 7 bases, with 12 bases left between them. The V gene's germline CDR1 is LNHDA and CDR2 SQIVND (reference sequence). The CDR3 totals 13 residues. The CDR3 DNA reads TGTGCCAGTAGTCTAGCCAGTATCCAGCCCCAGCATTTT. Its protein is CASSLASIQPQHF.

The rearrangement joins TRBV30 to TRBJ1-5; the D gene is possibly TRBD1 (5 bases). This CDR3 has 14 residues. Germline CDR1 and CDR2: GTSNPN and SVGIG (reference sequence). V was cut by 4 bases and J by 4 bases, with 14 bases left in between. The chain's CDR3 is CAWKGQGLNQPQHF. In DNA, the CDR3 is TGTGCCTGGAAGGGGCAGGGATTGAATCAGCCCCAGCATTTT.

The V and J genes are TRBV6-4 and TRBJ1-2; TRBD1 aligns across 8 bases. Germline trimming cut 6 bases from V and 6 bases from J; bases unmatched to any gene: 15. CDR1 is MRHNA, CDR2 SNTAGT, per germline. The CDR3 sequence is 16 residues long. The CDR3 reads CASSKGAAGGINGYTF. CDR3 coding DNA: TGTGCCAGCAGCAAAGGGGCGGCAGGGGGCATCAATGGCTACACCTTC.

The gene calls are TRBV6-5 and TRBJ1-2; no clear D gene. V lost 8 bases and J lost 4, with 14 bases in between. The CDR3 covers 13 residues. Germline V gives CDR1 MNHEY, CDR2 SVGAGI. This chain's CDR3 is CASSSDGLYGYTF. The CDR3 region has the DNA TGTGCCAGCTCCTCGGACGGACTCTATGGCTACACCTTC.

V usage is TRBV19 and J usage is TRBJ1-5; unclear D gene. Germline V gene lookup returns CDR1 LNHDA and CDR2 SQIVND (reference sequence). The CDR3 sequence is 13 residues long. Trimming removed 8 bases at V and 10 bases at J, with 18 bases between. CDR3 DNA: TGTGCCAGTTCGTCGCGGCCGGGTGATCCCCAGCATTTT. This translates into CASSSRPGDPQHF. Based on the CDR3 plus reference TRBV19 and TRBJ1-5, the full variable domain is DGGITQSPKYLFRKEGQNVTLSCEQNLNHDAMYWYRQDPGQGLRLIYYSQIVNDFQKGDIAEGYSVSREKKESFPLTVTSAQKNPTAFYLCASSSRPGDPQHFGDGTRLSIL.

The chain joins TRBV6-2 or TRBV6-3 to TRBJ1-6; possibly TRBD1 for D (5 bases). Germline CDR1 MNHEY, CDR2 SVGEGT. The V end was cut by 5 bases, the J end by 7 bases, with 18 bases between. The CDR3 loop spans 16 amino acids. CDR3 residues: CASSPASTVSNSPLHF. As DNA, the CDR3 is TGTGCCAGCAGTCCAGCATCGACAGTATCCAATTCACCCCTCCACTTT.

For the CDR3, the DNA is TGTGCCACCAGCAGAGATCAACAGCCAACTAATGAAAAACTGTTTTTT. Protein sequence: CATSRDQQPTNEKLFF. V usage is TRBV15 and J usage is TRBJ1-4; D ambiguous. The CDR3 is 16 residues long. Germline V gives CDR1 LNHNV, CDR2 YYDKDF (reference sequence). Trimming removed 0 bases from V and 0 bases from J, with 8 bases in between. The complete variable domain, with remaining parts taken from reference TRBV15 and TRBJ1-4, reads DAMVIQNPRYQVTQFGKPVTLSCSQTLNHNVMYWYQQKSSQAPKLLFHYYDKDFNNEADTPDNFQSRRPNTSFCFLDIRSPGLGDTAMYLCATSRDQQPTNEKLFFGSGTQLSVL.

DNA of the CDR3: TGTGCCAGCAGTCGACAGGGCCGTAATTCACCCCTCCACTTT. This codes for CASSRQGRNSPLHF. The genes are TRBV6-6 and TRBJ1-6; TRBD1 agrees at 7 bases. This CDR3 comprises 14 residues. Germline V gene lookup returns CDR1 MNHNY and CDR2 SVGAGI (reference sequence). The J segment lost 6 bases and the V segment lost 5 bases, leaving 4 bases of the junction unmatched.

The V call is TRBV3-1 (or the pseudogene TRBV3-2), the J call TRBJ2-3; D is uncertain. This CDR3 has 15 amino acids. CDR1 and CDR2 from the germline V gene are LGHDT and YNNKEL (reference sequence). V lost 4 bases and J 3 bases, leaving 14 bases between the germline ends. The CDR3 bases are TGTGCCAGCAGCCGAGCTAGTAACGGGACAGATACGCAGTATTTT. It encodes CASSRASNGTDTQYF.

The chain joins TRBV30 to TRBJ2-7, with D possibly being TRBD2 (6 bases). Trimming removed 4 bases from V and 2 bases from J, with 15 bases in between. The CDR3 has 14 residues. Germline V lookup: CDR1 GTSNPN, CDR2 SVGIG (reference sequence). Here the CDR3 DNA reads TGTGCCTGGATGGAGGAGGGTGGCCCCTACGAGCAGTACTTC. It specifies CAWMEEGGPYEQYF.

The chain links TRBV12-3 or TRBV12-4 to TRBJ1-2; 7 nucleotides align to TRBD1. V shed 2 bases, J shed 3 bases, and the junction held 0 bases outside the gene matches. CDR3 size: 13 residues. CDR3 in DNA: TGTGCCAGCAGTTTAACAGGGGACTATGGCTACACCTTC. It codes for CASSLTGDYGYTF.

This chain uses TRBV4-1 with TRBJ1-1; a possible D gene is TRBD1 (5 bases). CDR1 and CDR2 from the germline V gene are MGHRA and YSYEKL. Trimming removed 1 base from V and 10 bases from J, with 22 bases in between. The CDR3 is 16 residues long. Here the CDR3 reads CASSQGGGTDAYGAFF. In DNA, the CDR3 is TGCGCCAGCAGCCAAGGTGGGGGGACCGACGCTTACGGAGCTTTCTTT.

The chain links TRBV5-5 to TRBJ2-1, with unresolved D. The germline CDR1 and CDR2 sequences are SGHKS and YYEKEE (reference sequence). Trimming cost V 3 bases and J 7 bases, with 14 bases left between them. This CDR3 has 14 residues. CDR3 DNA: TGTGCCAGCAGCTCCAGCGCGGCGCCTAATGAGCAGTTCTTC. Amino acids: CASSSSAAPNEQFF.

This rearrangement joins TRBV7-2 to TRBJ1-2; TRBD1 might be the D (6 bases). This CDR3 is 14 amino acids long. The germline gives CDR1 SGHTA, CDR2 FQGNSA. Trimming stripped 5 bases from V and 8 bases from J, with 18 bases between. The CDR3 protein is CASSQSHRERGYTF. As DNA, the CDR3 is TGTGCCAGCAGCCAAAGCCACAGGGAGAGGGGCTACACCTTC.

J is TRBJ1-4 and V is TRBV4-1; TRBD1 matches 9 bases. The V segment lost 4 bases and the J segment 8 bases; nucleotides outside the gene matches: 5. The germline V gene encodes CDR1 MGHRA and CDR2 YSYEKL. CDR3 length: 14 amino acids. The CDR3 loop reads CASSLQGAGEKLFF. In DNA form, the CDR3 reads TGCGCCAGCAGCCTACAGGGGGCAGGGGAAAAACTGTTTTTT.

V is TRBV4-2 and J is TRBJ2-7; 13 nucleotides line up with TRBD2. Germline CDR1 reads LGHNA; CDR2 reads YNFKEQ. Germline trimming cut 4 bases from V and 1 base from J; bases unmatched to any gene: 10. The CDR3 covers 18 residues. The CDR3 is CASSPTGLAGVGSYEQYF. DNA for the CDR3: TGTGCCAGCAGCCCGACCGGACTAGCGGGGGTTGGTTCCTACGAGCAGTACTTC.

This clone showed up just a few times. The genes are TRBV12-5 and TRBJ2-1, with a tentative D call TRBD2 (6 bases). The CDR3 runs to 13 residues. V lost 10 bases, J lost 2 bases, and 12 bases lay in between. The germline V gene encodes CDR1 LGHNT and CDR2 FRNRAP. The CDR3 region is CATGEDPYNEQFF. The CDR3 DNA is TGTGCTACCGGGGAGGACCCCTACAATGAGCAGTTCTTC.

In its sample, this clone was seen a few times. Other DNA sequences from this sample encode an identical CDR3 as well. V and J are TRBV29-1 and TRBJ2-2; 7 nucleotides line up with TRBD1. Trimming at V came to 4 bases and at J to 8 bases, leaving 4 bases not matched to a gene. From germline, CDR1 is SQVTM and CDR2 ANQGSEA. This CDR3 has 12 residues. This CDR3 is CSVGTGGGELFF. The CDR3 nucleotides are TGCAGCGTTGGGACAGGTGGGGGGGAGCTGTTTTTT.